This T cell receptor (beta chain) was sequenced during a study of shared clonotypes between healthy human individuals. Study observations and caveats: About 5% of naive CD4 clonotypes were shared across a few donors.

The table came from immunoSEQ multiplex PCR; TCRdb's copy has only in-frame clones and leaves some out. The sample shows roughly 1 million clones, more than 60% of them seen only once. The sample holds one count of this clone. What it binds is unknown. Distinct nucleotide sequences in the sample also encode this CDR3. Germline V gene sequence: CDR1 KGHSH, CDR2 LQKENI. This CDR3 region has 14 residues. Trimming removed 0 bases at V and 2 bases at J, with 4 bases between. The sample comprised memory CD4+ T cells sorted from blood. The sample's subset: CD45RA-negative fraction. The source of this sequence is a man aged 18 to 29 in good health. V is TRBV18 and J is TRBJ2-2, with unresolved D. The CDR3 nucleotides are TGTGCCAGCTCACCACCTGGAAACACCGGGGAGCTGTTTTTT. Its translation is CASSPPGNTGELFF.